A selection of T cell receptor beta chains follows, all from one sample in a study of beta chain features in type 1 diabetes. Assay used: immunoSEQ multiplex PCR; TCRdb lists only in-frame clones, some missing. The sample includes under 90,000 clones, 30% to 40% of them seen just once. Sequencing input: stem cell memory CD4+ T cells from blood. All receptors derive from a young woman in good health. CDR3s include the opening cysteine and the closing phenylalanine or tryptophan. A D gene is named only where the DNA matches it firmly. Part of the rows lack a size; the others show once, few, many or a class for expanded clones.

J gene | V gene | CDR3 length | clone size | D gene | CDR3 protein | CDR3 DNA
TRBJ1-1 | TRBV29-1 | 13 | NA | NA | CSVGRGVSTEAFF | TGCAGCGTTGGCAGGGGCGTTAGTACTGAAGCTTTCTTT
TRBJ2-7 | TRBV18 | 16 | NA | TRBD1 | CASSPPAAGGWGEQYF | TGTGCCAGCTCACCACCCGCGGCAGGGGGATGGGGCGAGCAGTACTTC
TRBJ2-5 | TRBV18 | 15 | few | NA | CASSPRDSAGETQYF | TGTGCCAGCTCACCCCGGGACTCCGCGGGTGAGACCCAGTACTTC
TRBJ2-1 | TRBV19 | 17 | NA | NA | CASSIEEGGTLYNEQFF | TGTGCCAGTAGTATAGAGGAGGGGGGGACGCTATACAATGAGCAGTTCTTC
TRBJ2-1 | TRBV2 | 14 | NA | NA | CATLRDIASDEQFF | TGTGCCACCCTCCGGGACATAGCGTCGGATGAGCAGTTCTTC
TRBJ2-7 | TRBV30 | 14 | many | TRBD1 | CAWRAGDRSYEQYF | TGTGCCTGGAGGGCCGGGGACAGATCCTACGAGCAGTACTTC
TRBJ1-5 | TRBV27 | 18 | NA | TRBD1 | CASSSGTGVIWGNQPQHF | TGTGCCAGCAGTTCCGGGACAGGGGTGATTTGGGGCAATCAGCCCCAGCATTTT
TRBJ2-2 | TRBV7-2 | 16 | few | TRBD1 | CASSPAGTGGTGELFF | TGTGCCAGCAGCCCAGCCGGGACAGGGGGAACCGGGGAGCTGTTTTTT
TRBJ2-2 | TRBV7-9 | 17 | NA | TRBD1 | CASSYYRGQRYTGELFF | TGTGCCAGCAGCTACTACAGGGGGCAAAGGTACACCGGGGAGCTGTTTTTT
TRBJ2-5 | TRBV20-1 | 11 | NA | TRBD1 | CSAVQGETQYF | TGCAGTGCTGTACAGGGGGAGACCCAGTACTTC
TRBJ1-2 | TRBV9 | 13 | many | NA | CASSVDTNYGYTF | TGTGCCAGCAGCGTAGACACTAACTATGGCTACACCTTC
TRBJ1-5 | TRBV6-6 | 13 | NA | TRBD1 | CASRGQGTQPQHF | TGTGCCAGCAGGGGACAGGGGACGCAGCCCCAGCATTTT
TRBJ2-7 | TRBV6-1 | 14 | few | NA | CASSAPGGLYEQYF | TGTGCCAGCAGTGCTCCCGGGGGACTCTACGAGCAGTACTTC
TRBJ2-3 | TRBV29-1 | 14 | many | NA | CSVEGMEATDTQYF | TGCAGCGTTGAAGGTATGGAGGCAACAGATACGCAGTATTTT
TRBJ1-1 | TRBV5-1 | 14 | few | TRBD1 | CASTDTGGSTEAFF | TGCGCCAGCACCGACACAGGGGGAAGCACTGAAGCTTTCTTT
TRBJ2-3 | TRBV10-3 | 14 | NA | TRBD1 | CTHNEGAGTDTQYF | TGTACCCACAATGAGGGGGCCGGCACAGATACGCAGTATTTT
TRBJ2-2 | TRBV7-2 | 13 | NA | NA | CASSLLNTGELFF | TGTGCCAGCAGCTTACTAAACACCGGGGAGCTGTTTTTT
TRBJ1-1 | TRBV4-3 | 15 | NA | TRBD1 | CASSQGTGTDAKAFF | TGCGCCAGCAGCCAAGGCACCGGGACAGATGCCAAGGCTTTCTTT
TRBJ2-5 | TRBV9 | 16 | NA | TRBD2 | CASSVASTSGGETQYF | TGTGCCAGCAGCGTAGCCTCCACTAGCGGGGGTGAGACCCAGTACTTC
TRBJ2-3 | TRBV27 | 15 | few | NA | CASRLRWAGTDTQYF | TGTGCCAGCAGGTTAAGGTGGGCCGGCACAGATACGCAGTATTTT
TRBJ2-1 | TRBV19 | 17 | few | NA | CASSHLDRGTFYNEQFF | TGTGCCAGTAGCCACTTAGATAGGGGGACCTTCTACAATGAGCAGTTCTTC
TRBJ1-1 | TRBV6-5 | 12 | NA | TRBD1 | CASSGTGLQAFF | TGTGCCAGCAGTGGGACAGGGCTTCAAGCTTTCTTT
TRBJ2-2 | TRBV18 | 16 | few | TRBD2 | CASSLLAGVNTGELFF | TGTGCCAGCTCACTTCTAGCGGGAGTGAACACCGGGGAGCTGTTTTTT
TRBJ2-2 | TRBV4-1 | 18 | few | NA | CASSFTPPGSANTGELFF | TGCGCCAGCAGCTTTACCCCCCCCGGGAGTGCGAACACCGGGGAGCTGTTTTTT
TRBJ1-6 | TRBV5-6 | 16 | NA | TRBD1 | CASSLYGQGSYSPLHF | TGTGCCAGCAGCTTGTACGGACAGGGCTCCTATTCACCCCTCCACTTT
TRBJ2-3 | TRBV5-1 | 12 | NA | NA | CASSLTADTQYF | TGCGCCAGCAGCTTAACTGCAGATACGCAGTATTTT
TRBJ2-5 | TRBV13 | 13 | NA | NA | CASSPPGGETQYF | TGTGCCAGCAGCCCCCCCGGCGGGGAGACCCAGTACTTC
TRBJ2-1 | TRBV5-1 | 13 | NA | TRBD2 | CASSLGVTSGKVF | TGCGCCAGCAGCCTGGGGGTAACTAGCGGGAAGGTCTTC
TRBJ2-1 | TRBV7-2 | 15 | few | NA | CASSLGSGTLNEQFF | TGTGCCAGCAGCTTAGGCTCCGGAACACTAAATGAGCAGTTCTTC
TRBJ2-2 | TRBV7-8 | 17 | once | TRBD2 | CASSSWTSGSGTGELFF | TGTGCCAGCAGCTCATGGACTAGCGGGAGTGGAACCGGGGAGCTGTTTTTT
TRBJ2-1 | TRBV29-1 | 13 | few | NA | CSEASYQDNEQFF | TGCAGCGAGGCTAGCTACCAGGACAATGAGCAGTTCTTC
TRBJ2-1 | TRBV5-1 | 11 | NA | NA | CASSDTDEQFF | TGCGCCAGCAGCGACACCGATGAGCAGTTCTTC
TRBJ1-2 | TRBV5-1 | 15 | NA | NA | CASSLALGGEHGYTF | TGCGCCAGCAGCTTGGCCCTCGGGGGGGAACATGGCTACACCTTC
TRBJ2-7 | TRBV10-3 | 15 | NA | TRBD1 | CAISVGTGISNEQYF | TGTGCCATCAGCGTCGGGACAGGGATTTCTAACGAGCAGTACTTC
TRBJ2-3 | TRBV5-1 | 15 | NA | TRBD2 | CASRTSGGPADTQYF | TGCGCCAGCAGAACTAGCGGGGGGCCAGCAGATACGCAGTATTTT
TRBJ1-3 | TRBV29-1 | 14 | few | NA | CSVSGMGSGNTIYF | TGCAGCGTGTCAGGGATGGGGTCTGGAAACACCATATATTTT
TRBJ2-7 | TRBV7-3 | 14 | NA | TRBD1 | CASSLGQGAGEQYF | TGTGCCAGCAGCTTGGGACAGGGGGCCGGAGAGCAGTACTTC
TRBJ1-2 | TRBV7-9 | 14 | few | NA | CASSLESRAYGYTF | TGTGCCAGCAGCTTAGAAAGCAGGGCCTATGGCTACACCTTC
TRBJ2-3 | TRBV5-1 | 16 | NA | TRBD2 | CASSLGTSGPTDTQYF | TGCGCCAGCAGCTTGGGGACTAGCGGTCCCACAGATACGCAGTATTTT
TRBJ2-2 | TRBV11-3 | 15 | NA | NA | CASRPGTPRTGELFF | TGTGCCAGCAGACCCGGGACTCCACGCACCGGGGAGCTGTTTTTT
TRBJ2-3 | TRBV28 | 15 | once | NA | CASSLGGTVQDTQYF | TGTGCCAGCAGTCTAGGAGGGACCGTCCAAGATACGCAGTATTTT
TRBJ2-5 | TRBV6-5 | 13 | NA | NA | CASSYDMQETQYF | TGTGCCAGCAGTTACGACATGCAAGAGACCCAGTACTTC
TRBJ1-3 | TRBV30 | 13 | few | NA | CAWSYMVGNTIYF | TGTGCCTGGAGTTACATGGTTGGAAACACCATATATTTT
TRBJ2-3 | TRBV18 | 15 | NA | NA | CASSRSRGRTDTQYF | TGTGCCAGCTCACGTTCCAGGGGAAGGACAGATACGCAGTATTTT
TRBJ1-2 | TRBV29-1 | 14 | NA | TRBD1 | CSADKGGQGIGYTF | TGCAGCGCCGATAAGGGAGGACAGGGTATTGGCTACACCTTC